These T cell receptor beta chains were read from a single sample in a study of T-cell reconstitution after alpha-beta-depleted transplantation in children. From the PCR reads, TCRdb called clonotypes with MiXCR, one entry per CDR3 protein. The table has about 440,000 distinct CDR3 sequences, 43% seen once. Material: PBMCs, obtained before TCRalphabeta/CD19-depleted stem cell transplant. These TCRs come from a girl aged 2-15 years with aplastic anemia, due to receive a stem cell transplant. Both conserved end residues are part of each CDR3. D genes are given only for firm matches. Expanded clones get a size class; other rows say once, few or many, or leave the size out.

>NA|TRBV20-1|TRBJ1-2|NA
TGCAGTGCTGGCCGTCAGACGACTTATGGCTACACCTTC
CSAGRQTTYGYTF
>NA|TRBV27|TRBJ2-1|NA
TGTGCCAGCAGTTTATCGTGGGGGCCTGAGCAGTTCTTC
CASSLSWGPEQFF
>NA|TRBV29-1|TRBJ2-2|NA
TGCAGCGTTGTTGAGGGAGGATCCACCGGGGAGCTGTTTTTT
CSVVEGGSTGELFF
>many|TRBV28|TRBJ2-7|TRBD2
TGTGCCAGCACGGGGGGGGCAGGGCAATTGTACGAGCAGTACTTC
CASTGGAGQLYEQYF
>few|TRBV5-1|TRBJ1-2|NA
TGCGCCAGCAGCTTGATCGGGGCAGACTATGGCTACACCTTC
CASSLIGADYGYTF
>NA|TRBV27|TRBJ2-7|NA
TGTGCCAGCAGTTTAAGGGGCGGGCACGAGCAGTACTTC
CASSLRGGHEQYF
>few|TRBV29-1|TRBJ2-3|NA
TGCAGCGTTGCGACTCGACTCACAGATACGCAGTATTTT
CSVATRLTDTQYF
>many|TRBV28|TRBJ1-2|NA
TGTGCCAGCAGTTTATGGGAGGGTGTCAACTATGGCTACACCTTC
CASSLWEGVNYGYTF
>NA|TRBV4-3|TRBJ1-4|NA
TGCGCCAGCAGCCAAGGACAGGCAACTAATGAAAAACTGTTTTTT
CASSQGQATNEKLFF
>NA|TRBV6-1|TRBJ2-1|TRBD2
TGTGCCAGCAGTCCCCCGGCCAGTTTGCGGGAGGAAAATGAGCAGTTCTTC
CASSPPASLREENEQFF
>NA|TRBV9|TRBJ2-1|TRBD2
TGTGCCAGCAGCGTAGGTAGGGTTAGCGGGAGACTCGATGAGCAGTTCTTC
CASSVGRVSGRLDEQFF
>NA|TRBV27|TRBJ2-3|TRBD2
TGTGCCAGCAGACTAGCGGGAGCGGAAGATACGCAGTATTTT
CASRLAGAEDTQYF
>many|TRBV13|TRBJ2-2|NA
TGTGCCAGCAGCTACTTACAGGAAACCGGGGAGCTGTTTTTT
CASSYLQETGELFF
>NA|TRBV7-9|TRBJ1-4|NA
TGTGCCAGCAGCTTCCCAGGTTCTTTAACTAATGAAAAACTGTTTTTT
CASSFPGSLTNEKLFF
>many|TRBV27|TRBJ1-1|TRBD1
TGTGCCAGCAGCCGACAGGGGGCCACTGAAGCTTTCTTT
CASSRQGATEAFF
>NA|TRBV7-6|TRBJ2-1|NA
TGTGCCAGCAGCTTTCAGGAGAATGAGCAGTTCTTC
CASSFQENEQFF
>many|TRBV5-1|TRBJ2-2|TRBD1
TGCGCCAGCAGCCTGGGACAGGGGATGGCCGGGGAGCTGTTTTTT
CASSLGQGMAGELFF
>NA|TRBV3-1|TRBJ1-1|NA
TGTGTCAGCAGCCAAGTGGGGGAAGCTTTCTTT
CVSSQVGEAFF
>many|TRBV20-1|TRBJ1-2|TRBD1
TGCAGTGCTAGAGATCCGACAGGGGGGGACTATGGCTACACCTTC
CSARDPTGGDYGYTF
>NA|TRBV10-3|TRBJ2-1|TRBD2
TGTGCCATCAGTGAGTTTGGCGGGAGCTCCTACAATGAGCAGTTCTTC
CAISEFGGSSYNEQFF
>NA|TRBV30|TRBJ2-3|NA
TGTGCCTGGAGTCCACCAGGGCAGGGTAAAGATACGCAGTATTTT
CAWSPPGQGKDTQYF
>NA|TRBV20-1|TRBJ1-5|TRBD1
TGCAGTGCTAGGGAATCGACAGGGAGTCATCAGCCCCAGCATTTT
CSARESTGSHQPQHF
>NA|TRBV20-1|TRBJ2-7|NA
TGCAGTGCTAGGCCCAGGGACACCTACGAGCAGTACTTC
CSARPRDTYEQYF
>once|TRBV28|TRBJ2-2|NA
TGTGCCAGCAGTCTTATATCCGGGGAGCTGTTTTTT
CASSLISGELFF
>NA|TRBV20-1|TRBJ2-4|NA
TGCAGTGCCAGGACCCAGGAAACCAAAAACATTCAGTACTTC
CSARTQETKNIQYF
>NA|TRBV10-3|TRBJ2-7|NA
TGTGCCATCAGCCCCCGGGTACAGGGACCCTACGAGCAGTACTTC
CAISPRVQGPYEQYF
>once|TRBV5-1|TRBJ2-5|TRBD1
TGCGCCAGCAGCTTTGTAGGGACAGGGATGGAGACCCAGTACTTC
CASSFVGTGMETQYF
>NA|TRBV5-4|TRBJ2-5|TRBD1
TGTGCCAGCAGCCCTCTACAGGGGGAGACCCAGTACTTC
CASSPLQGETQYF
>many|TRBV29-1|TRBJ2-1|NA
TGCAGCGTTGAGCAGGGGAACCCTGAGCAGTTCTTC
CSVEQGNPEQFF
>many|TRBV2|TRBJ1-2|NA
TGTGCCAGCAGTGAGGAAACAGGTCGAGGTGGCTACACCTTC
CASSEETGRGGYTF